This T cell receptor beta chain was sequenced in a study of cytomegalovirus exposure and HLA in healthy donors. Study observations and caveats: More clonal expansion characterized HLA-associated TCR beta chains than equally common others in a later analysis. In vitro, a few CMV-associated chains proved specific for CMV antigens.

The V segment lost 4 bases and the J segment 2 bases; nucleotides outside the gene matches: 19. CDR3 size: 19 residues. Germline V CDR1 and CDR2: GTSNPN, SVGIG (reference sequence). Points on this clone: The antigen is undetermined.

Vbeta (60) and Jbeta (13) primers were used in the PCR. TCRdb's table, derived via immunoSEQ multiplex PCR, lists solely in-frame clones and lacks some. The data contain about 150,000 clones, over 75% of them singletons. The V and J genes are TRBV30 and TRBJ2-5; 10 bases map to TRBD2. The sequence was collected from a woman aged 40-49 years in good health and CMV-seropositive. Sequencing used PBMCs. CDR3 DNA: TGTGCCTGGACAACATTCGCCACTAGCGGGATTCGGGTTCAAGAGACCCAGTACTTC. Protein sequence: CAWTTFATSGIRVQETQYF.